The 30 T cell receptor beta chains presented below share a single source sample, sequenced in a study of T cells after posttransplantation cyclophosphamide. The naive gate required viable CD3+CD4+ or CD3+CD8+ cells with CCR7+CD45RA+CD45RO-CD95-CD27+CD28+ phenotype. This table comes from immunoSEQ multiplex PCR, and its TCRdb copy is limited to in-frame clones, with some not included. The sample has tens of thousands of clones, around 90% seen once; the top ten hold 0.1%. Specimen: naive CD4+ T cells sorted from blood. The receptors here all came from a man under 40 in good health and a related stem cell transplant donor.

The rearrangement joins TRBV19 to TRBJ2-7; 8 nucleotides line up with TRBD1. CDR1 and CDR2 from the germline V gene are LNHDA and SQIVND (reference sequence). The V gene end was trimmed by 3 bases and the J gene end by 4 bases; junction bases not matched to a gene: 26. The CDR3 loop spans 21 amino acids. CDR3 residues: CASSIYTSGTGPESGRYEQYF. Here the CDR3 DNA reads TGTGCCAGTAGTATCTACACATCCGGGACAGGACCTGAAAGCGGGCGGTACGAGCAGTACTTC. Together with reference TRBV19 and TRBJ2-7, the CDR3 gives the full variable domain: DGGITQSPKYLFRKEGQNVTLSCEQNLNHDAMYWYRQDPGQGLRLIYYSQIVNDFQKGDIAEGYSVSREKKESFPLTVTSAQKNPTAFYLCASSIYTSGTGPESGRYEQYFGPGTRLTVT.

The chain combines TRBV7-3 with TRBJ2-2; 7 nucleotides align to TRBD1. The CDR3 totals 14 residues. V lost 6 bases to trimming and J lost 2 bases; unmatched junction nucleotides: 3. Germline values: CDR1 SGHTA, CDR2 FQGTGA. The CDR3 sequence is CASSRDRNTGELFF. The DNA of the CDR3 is TGTGCCAGCAGTCGGGACAGAAACACCGGGGAGCTGTTTTTT.

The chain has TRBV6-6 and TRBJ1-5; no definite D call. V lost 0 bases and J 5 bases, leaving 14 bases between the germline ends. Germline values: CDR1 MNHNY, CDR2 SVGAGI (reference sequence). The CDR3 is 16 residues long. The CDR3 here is CASSYSRALQYQPQHF. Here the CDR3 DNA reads TGTGCCAGCAGTTACTCGAGGGCTCTCCAATATCAGCCCCAGCATTTT.

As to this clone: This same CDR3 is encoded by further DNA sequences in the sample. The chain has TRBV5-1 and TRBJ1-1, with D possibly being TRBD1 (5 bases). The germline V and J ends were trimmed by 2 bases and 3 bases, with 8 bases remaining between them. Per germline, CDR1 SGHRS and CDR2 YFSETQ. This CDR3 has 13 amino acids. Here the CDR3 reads CASSFGGDTEAFF. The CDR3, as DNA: TGCGCCAGCAGCTTCGGGGGGGACACTGAAGCTTTCTTT.

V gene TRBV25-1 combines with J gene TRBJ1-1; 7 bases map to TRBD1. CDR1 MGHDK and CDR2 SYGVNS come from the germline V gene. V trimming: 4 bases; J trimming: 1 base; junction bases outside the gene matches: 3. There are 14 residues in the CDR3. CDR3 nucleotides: TGTGCCAGCAGTGTCGACAGGGCGAACACTGAAGCTTTCTTT. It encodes CASSVDRANTEAFF.

CDR3 nucleotides: TGTGCCAGCAAATCCGGGACAGGGGTCTTCCACGAGCAGTACTTC. Its protein product is CASKSGTGVFHEQYF. This chain links TRBV6-1 with TRBJ2-7; 10 bases align to TRBD1. Trimming removed 7 bases from V and 5 bases from J; junction bases left unmatched: 11. In germline, CDR1 is MNHNS, CDR2 SASEGT. The CDR3 contains 15 residues.

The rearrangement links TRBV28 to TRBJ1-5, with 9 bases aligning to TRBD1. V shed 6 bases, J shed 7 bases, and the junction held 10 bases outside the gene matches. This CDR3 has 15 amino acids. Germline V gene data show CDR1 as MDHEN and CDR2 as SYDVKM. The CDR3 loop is CASRSGTGIYQPQHF. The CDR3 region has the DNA TGTGCCAGCAGGTCTGGGACAGGGATATACCAGCCCCAGCATTTT.

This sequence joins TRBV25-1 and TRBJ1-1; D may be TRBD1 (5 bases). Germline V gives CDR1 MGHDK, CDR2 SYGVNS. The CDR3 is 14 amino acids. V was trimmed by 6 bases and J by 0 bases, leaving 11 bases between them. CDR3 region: CASRETALNTEAFF. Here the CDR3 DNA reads TGTGCCAGCAGGGAGACAGCTCTGAACACTGAAGCTTTCTTT. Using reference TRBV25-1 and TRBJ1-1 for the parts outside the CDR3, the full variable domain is EADIYQTPRYLVIGTGKKITLECSQTMGHDKMYWYQQDPGMELHLIHYSYGVNSTEKGDLSSESTVSRIRTEHFPLTLESARPSHTSQYLCASRETALNTEAFFGQGTRLTVV.

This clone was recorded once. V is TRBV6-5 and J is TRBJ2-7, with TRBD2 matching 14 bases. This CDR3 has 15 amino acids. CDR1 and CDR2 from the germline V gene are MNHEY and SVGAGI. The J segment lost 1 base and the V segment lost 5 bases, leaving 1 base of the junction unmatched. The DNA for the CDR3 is TGTGCCAGCAGTGGGACTAGCGGGGGATCCTACGAGCAGTACTTC. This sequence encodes CASSGTSGGSYEQYF.

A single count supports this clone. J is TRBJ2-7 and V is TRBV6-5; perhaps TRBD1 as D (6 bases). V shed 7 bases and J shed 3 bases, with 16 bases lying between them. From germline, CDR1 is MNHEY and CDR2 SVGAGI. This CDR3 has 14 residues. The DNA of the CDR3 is TGTGCCAGCACACCTCAGGGGCGGCTCTACGAGCAGTACTTC. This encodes CASTPQGRLYEQYF.

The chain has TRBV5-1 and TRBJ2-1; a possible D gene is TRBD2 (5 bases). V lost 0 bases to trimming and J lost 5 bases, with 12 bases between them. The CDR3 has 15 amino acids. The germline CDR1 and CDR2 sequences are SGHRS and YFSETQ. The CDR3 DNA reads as TGCGCCAGCAGCTTGGTAATAGCGAACCACAATGAGCAGTTCTTC. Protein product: CASSLVIANHNEQFF.

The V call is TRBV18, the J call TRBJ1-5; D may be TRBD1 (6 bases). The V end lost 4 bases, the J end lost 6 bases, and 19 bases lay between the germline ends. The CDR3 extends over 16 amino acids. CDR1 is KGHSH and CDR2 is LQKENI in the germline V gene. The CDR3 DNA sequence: TGTGCCAGCTCACTCCCACAGGGCTTAGCGGGTCAGCCCCAGCATTTT. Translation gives CASSLPQGLAGQPQHF.

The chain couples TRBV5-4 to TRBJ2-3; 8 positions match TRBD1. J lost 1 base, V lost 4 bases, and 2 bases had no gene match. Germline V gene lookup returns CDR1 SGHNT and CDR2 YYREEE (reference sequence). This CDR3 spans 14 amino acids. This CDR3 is CASSQGQGTDTQYF. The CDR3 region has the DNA TGTGCCAGCAGCCAGGGACAGGGCACAGATACGCAGTATTTT.

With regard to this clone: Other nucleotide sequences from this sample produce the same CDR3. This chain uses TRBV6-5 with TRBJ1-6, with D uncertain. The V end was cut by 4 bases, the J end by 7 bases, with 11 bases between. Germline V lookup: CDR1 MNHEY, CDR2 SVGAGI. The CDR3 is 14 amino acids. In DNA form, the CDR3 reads TGTGCCAGCAGTTCGGGGAGAATAAATTCACCCCTCCACTTT. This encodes CASSSGRINSPLHF.

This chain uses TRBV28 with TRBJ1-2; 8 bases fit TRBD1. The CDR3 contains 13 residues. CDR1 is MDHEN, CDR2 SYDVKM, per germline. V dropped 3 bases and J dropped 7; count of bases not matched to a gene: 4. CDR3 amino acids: CASSLARGLGYTF. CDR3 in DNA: TGTGCCAGCAGTTTGGCCAGGGGGCTTGGCTACACCTTC.

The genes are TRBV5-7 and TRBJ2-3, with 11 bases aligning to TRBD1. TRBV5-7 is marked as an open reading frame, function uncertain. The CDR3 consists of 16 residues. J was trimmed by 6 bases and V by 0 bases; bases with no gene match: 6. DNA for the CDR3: TGTGCCAGCAGCTTGGCGGCGGACAGGGGGCTGGATACGCAGTATTTT. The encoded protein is CASSLAADRGLDTQYF.

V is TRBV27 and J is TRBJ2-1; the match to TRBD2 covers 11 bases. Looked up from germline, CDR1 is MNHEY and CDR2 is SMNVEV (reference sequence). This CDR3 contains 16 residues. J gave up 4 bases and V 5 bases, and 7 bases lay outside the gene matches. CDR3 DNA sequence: TGTGCCAGCAGTGTAAATAGCGGGGGGGCTTACAATGAGCAGTTCTTC. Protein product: CASSVNSGGAYNEQFF.

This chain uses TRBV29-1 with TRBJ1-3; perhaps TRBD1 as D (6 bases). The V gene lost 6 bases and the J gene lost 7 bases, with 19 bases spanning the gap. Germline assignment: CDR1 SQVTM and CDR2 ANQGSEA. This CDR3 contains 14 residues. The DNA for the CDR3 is TGCAGCGTGGACCCTACCGGGACAAGGAACACCATATATTTT. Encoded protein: CSVDPTGTRNTIYF.

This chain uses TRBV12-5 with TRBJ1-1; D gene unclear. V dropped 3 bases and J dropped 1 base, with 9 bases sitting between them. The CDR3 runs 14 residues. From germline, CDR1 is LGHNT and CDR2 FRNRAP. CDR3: CASGFGGQNTEAFF. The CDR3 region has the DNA TGTGCTAGTGGTTTCGGCGGCCAGAACACTGAAGCTTTCTTT.

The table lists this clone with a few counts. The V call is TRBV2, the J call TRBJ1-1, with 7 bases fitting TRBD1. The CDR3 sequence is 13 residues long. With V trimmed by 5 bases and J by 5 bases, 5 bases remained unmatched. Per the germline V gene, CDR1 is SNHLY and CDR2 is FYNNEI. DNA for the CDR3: TGTGCCAGCAGTCTTCCAGGGGGGACTGAAGCTTTCTTT. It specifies CASSLPGGTEAFF.

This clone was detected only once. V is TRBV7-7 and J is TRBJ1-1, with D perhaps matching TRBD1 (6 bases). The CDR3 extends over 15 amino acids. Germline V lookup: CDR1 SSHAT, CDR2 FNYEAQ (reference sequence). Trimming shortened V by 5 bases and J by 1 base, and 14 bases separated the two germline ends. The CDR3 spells CASSPLRGANTEAFF. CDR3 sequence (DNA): TGTGCCAGCAGCCCCCTGCGGGGGGCGAACACTGAAGCTTTCTTT.

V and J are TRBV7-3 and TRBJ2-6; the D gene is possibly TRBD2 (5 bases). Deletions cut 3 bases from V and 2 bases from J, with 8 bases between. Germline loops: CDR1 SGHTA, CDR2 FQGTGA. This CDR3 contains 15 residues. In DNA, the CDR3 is TGTGCCAGCAGCTTCCGGGAAACTGGGGCCAACGTCCTGACTTTC. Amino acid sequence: CASSFRETGANVLTF.

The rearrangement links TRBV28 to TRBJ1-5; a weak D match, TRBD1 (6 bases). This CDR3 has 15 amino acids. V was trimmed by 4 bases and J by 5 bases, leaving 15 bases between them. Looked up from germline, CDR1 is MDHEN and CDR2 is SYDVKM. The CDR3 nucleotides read TGTGCCAGCAGTTCCGGGGGGGGCGGGCATCAGCCCCAGCATTTT. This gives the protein CASSSGGGGHQPQHF.

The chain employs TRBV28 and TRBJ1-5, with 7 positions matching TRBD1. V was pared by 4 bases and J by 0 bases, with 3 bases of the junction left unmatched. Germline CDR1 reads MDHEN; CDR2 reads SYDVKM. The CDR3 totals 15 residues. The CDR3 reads CASSSGQSSNQPQHF. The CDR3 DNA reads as TGTGCCAGCAGTTCGGGACAGAGTAGCAATCAGCCCCAGCATTTT.

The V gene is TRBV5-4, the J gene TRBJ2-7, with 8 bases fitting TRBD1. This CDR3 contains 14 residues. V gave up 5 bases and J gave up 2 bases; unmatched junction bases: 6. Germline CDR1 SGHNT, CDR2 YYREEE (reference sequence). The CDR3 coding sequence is TGTGCCAGCAGGGCGGACAGGGAAACCTACGAGCAGTACTTC. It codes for CASRADRETYEQYF. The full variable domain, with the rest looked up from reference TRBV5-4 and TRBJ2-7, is ETGVTQSPTHLIKTRGQQVTLRCSSQSGHNTVSWYQQALGQGPQFIFQYYREEENGRGNFPPRFSGLQFPNYSSELNVNALELDDSALYLCASRADRETYEQYFGPGTRLTVT.

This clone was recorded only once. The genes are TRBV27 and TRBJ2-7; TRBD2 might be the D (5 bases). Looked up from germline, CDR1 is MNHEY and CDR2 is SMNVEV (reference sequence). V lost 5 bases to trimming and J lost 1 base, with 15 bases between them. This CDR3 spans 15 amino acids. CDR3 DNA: TGTGCCAGCAGTCTCGGGAAGGCTTTATCCTACGAGCAGTACTTC. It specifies CASSLGKALSYEQYF.

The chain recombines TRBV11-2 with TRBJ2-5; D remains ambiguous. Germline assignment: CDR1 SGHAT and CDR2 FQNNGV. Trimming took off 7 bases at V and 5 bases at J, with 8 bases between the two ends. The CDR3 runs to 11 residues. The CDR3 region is CASTSRETQYF. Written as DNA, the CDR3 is TGTGCCAGCACGAGCCGGGAGACCCAGTACTTC.

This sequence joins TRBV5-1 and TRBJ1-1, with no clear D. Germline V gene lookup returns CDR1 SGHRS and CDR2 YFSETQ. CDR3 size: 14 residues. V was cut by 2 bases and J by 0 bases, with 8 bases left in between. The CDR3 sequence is CASSFSVLNTEAFF. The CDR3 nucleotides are TGCGCCAGCAGCTTCTCCGTATTGAACACTGAAGCTTTCTTT. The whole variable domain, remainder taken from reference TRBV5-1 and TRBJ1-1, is KAGVTQTPRYLIKTRGQQVTLSCSPISGHRSVSWYQQTPGQGLQFLFEYFSETQRNKGNFPGRFSGRQFSNSRSEMNVSTLELGDSALYLCASSFSVLNTEAFFGQGTRLTVV.

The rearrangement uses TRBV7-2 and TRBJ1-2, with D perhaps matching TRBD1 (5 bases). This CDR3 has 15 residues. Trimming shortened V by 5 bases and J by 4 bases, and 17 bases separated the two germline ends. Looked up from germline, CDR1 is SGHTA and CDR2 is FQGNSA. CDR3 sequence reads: CASSQSGTSGYGYTF. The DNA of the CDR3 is TGTGCCAGCAGCCAGTCCGGGACTTCGGGCTATGGCTACACCTTC.

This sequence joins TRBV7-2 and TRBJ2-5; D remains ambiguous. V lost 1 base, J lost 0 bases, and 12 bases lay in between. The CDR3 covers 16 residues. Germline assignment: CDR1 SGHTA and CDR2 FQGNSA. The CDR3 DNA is TGTGCCAGCAGCTTAGTCGCTGGGCTGAACCAAGAGACCCAGTACTTC. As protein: CASSLVAGLNQETQYF.